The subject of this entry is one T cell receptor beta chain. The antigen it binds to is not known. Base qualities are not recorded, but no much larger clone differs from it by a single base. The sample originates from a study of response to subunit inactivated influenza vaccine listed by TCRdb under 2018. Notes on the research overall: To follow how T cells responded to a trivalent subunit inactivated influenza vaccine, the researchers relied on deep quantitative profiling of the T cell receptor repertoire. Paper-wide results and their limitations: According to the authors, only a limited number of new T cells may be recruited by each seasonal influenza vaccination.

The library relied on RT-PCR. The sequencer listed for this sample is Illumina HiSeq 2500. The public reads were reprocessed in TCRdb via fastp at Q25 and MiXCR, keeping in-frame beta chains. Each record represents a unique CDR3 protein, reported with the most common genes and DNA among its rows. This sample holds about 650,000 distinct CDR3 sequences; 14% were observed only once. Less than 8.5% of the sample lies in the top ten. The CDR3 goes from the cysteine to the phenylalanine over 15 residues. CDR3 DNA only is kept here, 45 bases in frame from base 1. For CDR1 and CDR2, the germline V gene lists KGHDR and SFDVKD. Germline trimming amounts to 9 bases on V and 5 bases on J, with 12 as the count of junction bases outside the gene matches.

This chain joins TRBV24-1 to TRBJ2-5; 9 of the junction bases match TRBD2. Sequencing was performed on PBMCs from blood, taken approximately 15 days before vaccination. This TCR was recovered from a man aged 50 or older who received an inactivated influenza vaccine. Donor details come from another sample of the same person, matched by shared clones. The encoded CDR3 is CATGTAGGTLETQYF. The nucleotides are TGTGCCACCGGAACAGCGGGGGGCACGCTGGAGACCCAGTACTTC.